Included here is one T cell receptor beta chain sequence, with context. Antigen specificity is unknown. Researchers ran the PCR with 60 Vbeta and 13 Jbeta primers. The method was immunoSEQ multiplex PCR; TCRdb's version includes in-frame clones alone and lacks a portion of them. The sample records more than 100,000 clones, approximately 66% being singletons. The data belong to a study of cytomegalovirus exposure and HLA in healthy donors. Study conclusions and caveats: Some V segments, including TRBV6-2 and TRBV6-3, were excluded as indistinguishable. Later on, a genetic analysis was performed. It linked a missense variant in DCLRE1C with V- and J-gene trimming of TCR beta.

V trimming: 7 bases; J trimming: 0 bases; junction bases outside the gene matches: 15. This CDR3 is 18 amino acids long. Germline V gene sequence: CDR1 LNHDA, CDR2 SQIVND (reference sequence). The specimen was PBMCs. The chain joins TRBV19 to TRBJ2-3; TRBD2 matches 8 bases. The source is a woman aged 45-65 years in good health and CMV-seronegative. CDR3 sequence: CASTPWVAGHPSTDTQYF. CDR3 bases: TGTGCCAGTACCCCTTGGGTAGCGGGGCACCCTAGCACAGATACGCAGTATTTT.